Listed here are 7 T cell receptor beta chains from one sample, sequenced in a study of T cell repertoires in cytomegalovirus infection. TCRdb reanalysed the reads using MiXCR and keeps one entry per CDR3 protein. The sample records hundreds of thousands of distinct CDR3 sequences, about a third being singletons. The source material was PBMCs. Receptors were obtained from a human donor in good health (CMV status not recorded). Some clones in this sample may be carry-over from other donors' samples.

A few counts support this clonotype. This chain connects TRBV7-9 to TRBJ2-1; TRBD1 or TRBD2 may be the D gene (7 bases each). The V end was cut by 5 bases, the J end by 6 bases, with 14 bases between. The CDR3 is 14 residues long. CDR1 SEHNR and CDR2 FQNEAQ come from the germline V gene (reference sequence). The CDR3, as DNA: TGTGCCAGCAGCCCGCCAGGGGGGGGCAATGAGCAGTTCTTC. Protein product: CASSPPGGGNEQFF.

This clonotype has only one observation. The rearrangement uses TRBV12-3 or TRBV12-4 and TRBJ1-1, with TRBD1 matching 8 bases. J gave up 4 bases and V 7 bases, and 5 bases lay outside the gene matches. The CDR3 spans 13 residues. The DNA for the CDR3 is TGTGCCAGCACCCCCACAGGGGGCACTGAAGCTTTCTTT. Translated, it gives CASTPTGGTEAFF.

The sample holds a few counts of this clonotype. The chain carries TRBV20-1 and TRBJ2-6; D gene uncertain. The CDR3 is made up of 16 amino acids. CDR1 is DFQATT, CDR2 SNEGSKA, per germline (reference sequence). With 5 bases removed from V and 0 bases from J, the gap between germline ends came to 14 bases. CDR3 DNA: TGCAGTGCTTTAGTCAATCCGATCTCTGGGGCCAACGTCCTGACTTTC. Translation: CSALVNPISGANVLTF.

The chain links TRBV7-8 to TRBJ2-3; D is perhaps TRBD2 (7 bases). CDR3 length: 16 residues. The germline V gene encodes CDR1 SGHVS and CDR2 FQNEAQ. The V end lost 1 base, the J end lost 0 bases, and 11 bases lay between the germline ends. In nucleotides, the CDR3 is TGTGCCAGCAGCTTAGTAGGGGGGGGCAGCACAGATACGCAGTATTTT. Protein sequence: CASSLVGGGSTDTQYF.

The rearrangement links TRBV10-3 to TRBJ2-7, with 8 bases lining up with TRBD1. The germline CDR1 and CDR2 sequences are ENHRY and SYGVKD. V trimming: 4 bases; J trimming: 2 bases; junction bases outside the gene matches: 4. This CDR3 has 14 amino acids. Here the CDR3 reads CAISVLDRAYEQYF. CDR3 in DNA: TGTGCCATCAGTGTGTTGGACAGGGCCTACGAGCAGTACTTC.

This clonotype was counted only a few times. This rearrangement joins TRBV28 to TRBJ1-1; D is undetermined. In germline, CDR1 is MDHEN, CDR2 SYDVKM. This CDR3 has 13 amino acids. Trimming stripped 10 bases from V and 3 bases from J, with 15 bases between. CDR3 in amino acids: CAKTAVGHTEAFF. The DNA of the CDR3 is TGTGCCAAAACAGCCGTCGGGCACACTGAAGCTTTCTTT. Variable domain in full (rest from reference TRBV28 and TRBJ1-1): DVKVTQSSRYLVKRTGEKVFLECVQDMDHENMFWYRQDPGLGLRLIYFSYDVKMKEKGDIPEGYSVSREKKERFSLILESASTNQTSMYLCAKTAVGHTEAFFGQGTRLTVV.

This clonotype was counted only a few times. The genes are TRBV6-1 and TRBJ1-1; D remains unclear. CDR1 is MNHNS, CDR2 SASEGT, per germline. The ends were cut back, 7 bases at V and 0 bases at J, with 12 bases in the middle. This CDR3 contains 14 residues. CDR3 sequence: CASTNLGVNTEAFF. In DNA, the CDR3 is TGTGCCAGCACCAATTTGGGTGTGAACACTGAAGCTTTCTTT.